A single sample is the source of the 29 T cell receptor beta chains below, sequenced in a study of glioma-infiltrating T cells after dendritic cell vaccination. Data came from immunoSEQ multiplex PCR; TCRdb stores just in-frame clones and leaves some out. The sample carries approximately 90,000 clones, 85% recorded once. This specimen consisted of blood, obtained before dendritic cell vaccination. The receptors were gathered from a human donor with glioblastoma.

This sequence joins TRBV5-4 and TRBJ1-1, with D uncertain. CDR1 is SGHNT, CDR2 YYREEE, per germline (reference sequence). Trimming shortened V by 5 bases and J by 0 bases, and 14 bases separated the two germline ends. This CDR3 region has 15 residues. The CDR3 bases are TGTGCCAGCAGAAATCGACAAGACATGAACACTGAAGCTTTCTTT. It translates to CASRNRQDMNTEAFF.

The chain couples TRBV5-1 to TRBJ2-7; D is unclear. Trimming pared 4 bases from V and 4 bases from J, leaving 15 bases between. The germline CDR1 and CDR2 sequences are SGHRS and YFSETQ. The CDR3 is 14 amino acids. The CDR3, as DNA: TGCGCCAGCAGCCCTGAACAGCCCGATTACGAGCAGTACTTC. It translates to CASSPEQPDYEQYF.

The rearrangement links TRBV7-8 to TRBJ1-2; no clear D. V was pared by 7 bases and J by 1 base, with 13 bases between. CDR1 SGHVS and CDR2 FQNEAQ come from the germline V gene. The length of the CDR3 is 14 residues. CDR3 nucleotides: TGTGCCAGCACCGCATACGGCGGTAACTATGGCTACACCTTC. Translated: CASTAYGGNYGYTF.

This clone is medium-sized (0.01 to 0.1%) within its sample. The V and J genes are TRBV2 and TRBJ2-7; 7 bases are shared with TRBD1. The CDR3 loop spans 14 amino acids. V trimming: 7 bases; J trimming: 1 base; junction bases outside the gene matches: 7. Germline V CDR1 and CDR2: SNHLY, FYNNEI. CDR3 DNA sequence: TGTGCCAGCACCCCCGGGACAGTATCCTACGAGCAGTACTTC. Protein sequence: CASTPGTVSYEQYF.

The chain carries TRBV7-6 and TRBJ1-1; possible D gene TRBD1, 5 bases. This CDR3 comprises 16 residues. Trimming removed 4 bases from V and 10 bases from J, with 25 bases in between. Germline V gene sequence: CDR1 SGHVS, CDR2 FNYEAQ. Here the CDR3 reads CASSSDGPGGRKRAFF. The CDR3 DNA is TGTGCCAGCAGCTCGGACGGACCCGGGGGTCGTAAAAGAGCTTTCTTT.

This chain links TRBV5-4 with TRBJ1-2, with D unresolved. Trimming cost V 0 bases and J 0 bases, with 3 bases left between them. Germline values: CDR1 SGHNT, CDR2 YYREEE (reference sequence). The CDR3 spans 13 residues. The CDR3 protein is CASSLGPNYGYTF. The DNA for the CDR3 is TGTGCCAGCAGCTTGGGGCCTAACTATGGCTACACCTTC.

The genes are TRBV6-6 and TRBJ1-6; no reliable D call. The V gene's germline CDR1 is MNHNY and CDR2 SVGAGI (reference sequence). V lost 0 bases and J 10 bases, leaving 7 bases between the germline ends. This CDR3 region has 13 residues. CDR3: CASSYSESSPLHF. The CDR3 DNA reads as TGTGCCAGCAGTTACTCCGAAAGCTCACCCCTCCACTTT.

The chain is built from TRBV9 and TRBJ2-5; TRBD2 matches at 13 bases. J was trimmed by 3 bases and V by 3 bases; bases with no gene match: 5. This CDR3 contains 16 residues. Germline V lookup: CDR1 SGDLS, CDR2 YYNGEE. CDR3 bases: TGTGCCAGCAGCGCCGTCGGGACTAGCGGGAAAGAGACCCAGTACTTC. This translates into CASSAVGTSGKETQYF.

V and J are TRBV5-4 and TRBJ1-1, with D possibly TRBD1 on 6 matching bases. Germline assignment: CDR1 SGHNT and CDR2 YYREEE (reference sequence). Trimming took 0 bases from V and 5 from J, leaving 17 bases between them. This CDR3 spans 16 amino acids. The CDR3 sequence is CASSLAGHPDDTEAFF. In DNA form, the CDR3 reads TGTGCCAGCAGCTTGGCGGGACACCCTGATGATACTGAAGCTTTCTTT.

The gene calls are TRBV30 and TRBJ1-1, with D possibly TRBD1 on 6 matching bases. The CDR3 runs to 15 residues. The germline V and J ends were trimmed by 7 bases and 0 bases, with 18 bases remaining between them. Germline V CDR1 and CDR2: GTSNPN, SVGIG (reference sequence). CDR3 in amino acids: CASEGDYSMNTEAFF. DNA of the CDR3: TGTGCCTCCGAGGGGGATTACAGCATGAACACTGAAGCTTTCTTT.

V gene TRBV29-1 combines with J gene TRBJ2-3, with TRBD2 identical over 8 bases. The CDR3 extends over 14 amino acids. Germline CDR1 is SQVTM and CDR2 is ANQGSEA. The junction had 5 bases not matched to a gene; V was cut back by 5 bases and J by 1 base. CDR3 nucleotide sequence: TGCAGCGTTAAAGCGGGAGCAGGCACAGATACGCAGTATTTT. It yields the protein CSVKAGAGTDTQYF.

The chain couples TRBV6-1 to TRBJ1-1, with D unclear. This CDR3 is 14 amino acids long. V gave up 7 bases and J gave up 3 bases, with 15 bases separating them. Per germline, CDR1 MNHNS and CDR2 SASEGT. The CDR3 spells CASNSQSADTEAFF. CDR3 nucleotides: TGTGCCAGCAATTCCCAGTCTGCGGACACTGAAGCTTTCTTT.

V is TRBV29-1 and J is TRBJ2-5; D is possibly TRBD2 (5 bases). The CDR3 totals 14 residues. Per germline, CDR1 SQVTM and CDR2 ANQGSEA. Trimming cost V 2 bases and J 4 bases, with 14 bases left between them. The CDR3 nucleotides are TGCAGCGTTGAAAATGGTCGGGATGGAGAGACCCAGTACTTC. This codes for CSVENGRDGETQYF.

The chain has TRBV2 and TRBJ2-3, with a possible D match to TRBD2 (6 bases). The CDR3 is made up of 14 amino acids. The germline V and J ends were trimmed by 7 bases and 2 bases, with 13 bases remaining between them. Germline V lookup: CDR1 SNHLY, CDR2 FYNNEI. The DNA of the CDR3 is TGTGCCAGCACCAAGGGACTCCTCACAGATACGCAGTATTTT. Its translation: CASTKGLLTDTQYF.

This chain connects TRBV5-8 to TRBJ2-1; 10 nucleotides line up with TRBD2. From germline, CDR1 is SGHTS and CDR2 YDEGEE. The CDR3 spans 15 residues. The ends lost 6 bases at V and 10 bases at J; junction bases unmatched: 13. CDR3 sequence reads: CASTPAGGIHREQFF. In nucleotides, the CDR3 is TGTGCCAGCACCCCAGCGGGAGGGATTCATAGGGAGCAGTTCTTC.

The rearrangement links TRBV19 to TRBJ1-2; 10 positions match TRBD1. Trimming cost V 5 bases and J 7 bases; bases outside gene matches: 10. Germline V gene sequence: CDR1 LNHDA, CDR2 SQIVND (reference sequence). The CDR3 extends over 15 amino acids. This chain's CDR3 is CASSPEGGQGSGYTF. CDR3 DNA: TGTGCCAGTAGTCCGGAGGGGGGACAGGGGTCTGGCTACACCTTC.

The chain carries TRBV30 and TRBJ1-1; a possible D gene is TRBD1 (5 bases). With 1 base removed from V and 5 bases from J, the gap between germline ends came to 14 bases. Germline CDR1 GTSNPN, CDR2 SVGIG (reference sequence). This CDR3 is built from 14 residues. In DNA form, the CDR3 reads TGTGCCTGGAGTGAGGGGTTGAAGAAGACTGAAGCTTTCTTT. Translated, it gives CAWSEGLKKTEAFF.

The rearrangement joins TRBV2 to TRBJ1-6, with 11 bases aligning to TRBD1. Germline CDR1 and CDR2: SNHLY and FYNNEI. V was clipped by 6 bases and J by 9 bases; unmatched bases: 10. The CDR3 contains 16 residues. CDR3 amino acids: CASSPGQGAKVSPLHF. The CDR3 DNA sequence: TGTGCCAGCAGCCCTGGACAGGGGGCGAAAGTTTCACCCCTCCACTTT.

The gene calls are TRBV9 and TRBJ1-1; D perhaps matches TRBD1 (6 bases). Per germline, CDR1 SGDLS and CDR2 YYNGEE. The CDR3 is 15 amino acids. V was pared by 0 bases and J by 1 base, with 10 bases between. In nucleotides, the CDR3 is TGTGCCAGCAGCGTAGAAGGGACAAGGAACACTGAAGCTTTCTTT. Its translation is CASSVEGTRNTEAFF.

V usage is TRBV29-1 and J usage is TRBJ2-3, with 15 bases matching TRBD2. Germline-derived CDR1 and CDR2 are SQVTM and ANQGSEA. This CDR3 region has 15 residues. The trim removed 6 bases at V and 3 bases at J, leaving 4 bases unmatched. CDR3 coding DNA: TGCAGCGTCGGACTAGCGGGAGGGCAGACAGATACGCAGTATTTT. As protein: CSVGLAGGQTDTQYF.

The chain is built from TRBV6-5 and TRBJ2-5; TRBD1 aligns across 8 bases. V trimming: 7 bases; J trimming: 4 bases; junction bases outside the gene matches: 11. The CDR3 is made up of 15 amino acids. Germline V gives CDR1 MNHEY, CDR2 SVGAGI. CDR3: CASTRQGPQGETQYF. CDR3 sequence (DNA): TGTGCCAGCACCCGACAGGGGCCCCAGGGAGAGACCCAGTACTTC.

The chain is built from TRBV7-2 and TRBJ1-1; 7 bases are a match to TRBD1. Germline trimming cut 3 bases from V and 6 bases from J; bases unmatched to any gene: 4. Germline CDR1 SGHTA, CDR2 FQGNSA. The CDR3 has 13 amino acids. For the CDR3, the DNA is TGTGCCAGCAGCTTCAGGGGGTGGGCTGAAGCTTTCTTT. Translating gives CASSFRGWAEAFF. Full variable domain (remainder filled in from reference TRBV7-2 and TRBJ1-1): GAGVSQSPSNKVTEKGKDVELRCDPISGHTALYWYRQSLGQGLEFLIYFQGNSAPDKSGLPSDRFSAERTGGSVSTLTIQRTQQEDSAVYLCASSFRGWAEAFFGQGTRLTVV.

This clone was counted a single time. The rearrangement uses TRBV6-4 and TRBJ2-7; D is possibly TRBD2 (5 bases). The CDR3 has 15 amino acids. The V and J ends lost 3 bases and 2 bases respectively, with 14 bases between them. The germline V gene encodes CDR1 MRHNA and CDR2 SNTAGT. CDR3 sequence (DNA): TGTGCCAGCAGTGAGACGGATGAAGCGGCCTACGAGCAGTACTTC. Translating gives CASSETDEAAYEQYF.

The V gene is TRBV5-1, the J gene TRBJ1-6; 8 bases line up with TRBD1. After removal of 4 bases from V and 5 bases from J, the junction contained 8 bases not matched to a gene. The CDR3 consists of 16 residues. Germline CDR1 and CDR2: SGHRS and YFSETQ. As DNA, the CDR3 is TGCGCCAGCAGCCCGCGGCCAGGGGGCGATAATTCACCCCTCCACTTT. Protein product: CASSPRPGGDNSPLHF.

The rearrangement joins TRBV10-3 to TRBJ2-2, with 7 positions matching TRBD1. This CDR3 is 14 amino acids long. Trimming took 6 bases from V and 3 from J; bases not matched to a gene: 4. The germline V gene has CDR1 ENHRY and CDR2 SYGVKD. The chain's CDR3 is CAIRIDRDTGELFF. The CDR3 DNA follows: TGTGCCATCAGAATCGACAGGGACACCGGGGAGCTGTTTTTT.

For the CDR3, the DNA is TGTGCCTGGAGACCAGCGGGAAAGGGGGGCGAGCAGTACTTC. It encodes CAWRPAGKGGEQYF. This chain joins TRBV30 and TRBJ2-7; weak D call: TRBD2 (7 bases). V lost 3 bases and J lost 6, with 18 bases in between. This CDR3 is built from 14 residues. In germline, CDR1 is GTSNPN, CDR2 SVGIG (reference sequence).

The J gene is TRBJ1-6, the V gene TRBV9, with a weak D call TRBD1 (5 bases). Germline V gene sequence: CDR1 SGDLS, CDR2 YYNGEE. Trimming removed 0 bases at V and 4 bases at J, with 5 bases between. This CDR3 contains 14 residues. In DNA form, the CDR3 reads TGTGCCAGCAGCGTAGAGGGGTATAATTCACCCCTCCACTTT. Its translation: CASSVEGYNSPLHF. Full variable domain (rest looked up from reference TRBV9 and TRBJ1-6): DSGVTQTPKHLITATGQRVTLRCSPRSGDLSVYWYQQSLDQGLQFLIQYYNGEERAKGNILERFSAQQFPDLHSELNLSSLELGDSALYFCASSVEGYNSPLHFGNGTRLTVT.

The chain recombines TRBV7-2 with TRBJ2-7; possibly TRBD1 for D (6 bases). CDR1 is SGHTA, CDR2 FQGNSA, per germline. The CDR3 totals 17 residues. Trimming removed 1 base from V and 2 bases from J, with 18 bases in between. The chain's CDR3 is CASSLDQGRRIPYEQYF. CDR3 bases: TGTGCCAGCAGCTTAGATCAGGGGCGGCGGATTCCCTACGAGCAGTACTTC.

This clone showed up just a few times. The V and J genes are TRBV6-5 and TRBJ2-4; 9 nucleotides line up with TRBD1. The germline CDR1 and CDR2 sequences are MNHEY and SVGAGI. J lost 8 bases, V lost 6 bases, and 8 bases had no gene match. This CDR3 has 14 amino acids. The chain's CDR3 is CASSLDRGRYIQYF. CDR3 nucleotide sequence: TGTGCCAGCAGCCTAGACAGGGGGAGGTACATTCAGTACTTC.